This T cell receptor (beta chain) comes out of a study of T cell repertoires in cytomegalovirus infection. V lost 3 bases and J lost 4, with 12 bases in between. Per germline, CDR1 LNHDA and CDR2 SQIVND (reference sequence). This CDR3 has 15 residues. Each CDR3 protein is one row after TCRdb ran MiXCR on the reads. The sample holds around 800,000 distinct CDR3 sequences, around a third seen once. Only a few counts were recorded for this clonotype. The antigen is not known. The source was cultured CD8+ T cells from PBMCs, collected from culture after CMV antigen stimulation. This chain links TRBV19 with TRBJ2-2; D may match TRBD1 or TRBD2 (5 bases each). The TCR was taken from a human donor in good health (CMV status not recorded). Some clones in this sample may be carry-over from other donors' samples. The CDR3 loop reads CASSIMGDPTGELFF. For the CDR3, the DNA is TGTGCCAGTAGTATTATGGGGGACCCCACCGGGGAGCTGTTTTTT. Full variable domain (remainder filled in from reference TRBV19 and TRBJ2-2): DGGITQSPKYLFRKEGQNVTLSCEQNLNHDAMYWYRQDPGQGLRLIYYSQIVNDFQKGDIAEGYSVSREKKESFPLTVTSAQKNPTAFYLCASSIMGDPTGELFFGEGSRLTVL.